What follows are 9 T cell receptor beta chains derived from one specimen sequenced in a study of preoperative IRX-2 immunotherapy in early breast cancer. Treatment noted: preoperative locoregional IRX-2 cytokine immunotherapy. Method: immunoSEQ multiplex PCR; TCRdb's copy keeps in-frame clones and lacks some. The repertoire has 34,000 or so clones, roughly 96% of them found once; the top ten carry under 7.5%. Sampling was performed from a patient treated with IRX-2 immunotherapy. All receptors derive from a human donor with breast cancer.

This chain connects TRBV5-1 to TRBJ1-4, with 7 bases aligning to TRBD1. Germline assignment: CDR1 SGHRS and CDR2 YFSETQ. V lost 4 bases, J lost 3 bases, and 6 bases stayed unmatched. The CDR3 contains 15 residues. Here the CDR3 reads CASSAGQAANEKLFF. CDR3 DNA: TGCGCCAGCAGCGCCGGACAGGCAGCTAATGAAAAACTGTTTTTT.

A few counts support this clone. One end of the junction varies from germline; a read error may be responsible. V and J are TRBV29-1 and TRBJ2-1; D is unresolved. Per germline, CDR1 SQVTM and CDR2 ANQGSEA. CDR3 length equals 11 residues. The CDR3 loop reads CSVASNNEQFF. CDR3 nucleotide sequence: TGCAGCGTGGCCTCCAACAATGAGCAGTTCTTC.

This chain uses TRBV5-1 with TRBJ2-3; the match to TRBD1 covers 7 bases. With V trimmed by 4 bases and J by 0 bases, 5 bases remained unmatched. Germline-derived CDR1 and CDR2 are SGHRS and YFSETQ. The CDR3 covers 15 residues. As DNA, the CDR3 is TGCGCCAGCAGCCCGGGACAGATAAGCACAGATACGCAGTATTTT. Translating it yields CASSPGQISTDTQYF.

This clone occurred once. The V and J genes are TRBV7-3 and TRBJ2-1; TRBD2 might be the D (7 bases). Germline V CDR1 and CDR2: SGHTA, FQGTGA. Deletions cut 8 bases from V and 7 bases from J, with 15 bases between. The CDR3 runs 13 residues. The CDR3 reads CASGWGGVNEQFF. As DNA, the CDR3 is TGTGCCAGCGGGTGGGGGGGCGTAAATGAGCAGTTCTTC. The full variable domain, its missing parts supplied by reference TRBV7-3 and TRBJ2-1, is GAGVSQTPSNKVTEKGKYVELRCDPISGHTALYWYRQSLGQGPEFLIYFQGTGAADDSGLPNDRFFAVRPEGSVSTLKIQRTERGDSAVYLCASGWGGVNEQFFGPGTRLTVL.

The chain employs TRBV5-1 and TRBJ2-7; no definite D call. Germline V gene sequence: CDR1 SGHRS, CDR2 YFSETQ. The CDR3 has 15 residues. V was trimmed by 4 bases and J by 3 bases, leaving 17 bases between them. The DNA of the CDR3 is TGCGCCAGCAGCCCCCCTCCCTCGCCCAGCTACGAGCAGTACTTC. Translated, it gives CASSPPPSPSYEQYF.

V usage is TRBV14 and J usage is TRBJ2-1, with D possibly being TRBD1 or TRBD2 (6 bases each). Germline assignment: CDR1 SGHDN and CDR2 FVKESK. With 2 bases removed from V and 4 bases from J, the gap between germline ends came to 12 bases. The CDR3 is made up of 15 amino acids. CDR3 in DNA: TGTGCCAGCAGCCAATGGAGGGGGTTTTACAATGAGCAGTTCTTC. Translated: CASSQWRGFYNEQFF.

The V and J genes are TRBV28 and TRBJ1-3, with D perhaps TRBD1 (6 bases). The CDR3 has 16 amino acids. Trimming left V 3 bases short and J 0 bases short, with 12 bases between. Germline values: CDR1 MDHEN, CDR2 SYDVKM. CDR3 in DNA: TGTGCCAGCAGTTTCTTGACAGGCGGCTCTGGAAACACCATATATTTT. This codes for CASSFLTGGSGNTIYF.

J is TRBJ2-7 and V is TRBV18, with 9 positions matching TRBD1. CDR1 and CDR2 from the germline V gene are KGHSH and LQKENI. The CDR3 has 14 residues. The V segment lost 6 bases and the J segment 4 bases; nucleotides outside the gene matches: 7. The CDR3 coding sequence is TGTGCCAGCTCTCCCGGGACAGGGTTGTACGAGCAGTACTTC. Translating gives CASSPGTGLYEQYF. Variable domain in full (rest from reference TRBV18 and TRBJ2-7): NAGVMQNPRHLVRRRGQEARLRCSPMKGHSHVYWYRQLPEEGLKFMVYLQKENIIDESGMPKERFSAEFPKEGPSILRIQQVVRGDSAAYFCASSPGTGLYEQYFGPGTRLTVT.

The chain employs TRBV4-1 and TRBJ1-5; perhaps TRBD1 as D (6 bases). This CDR3 has 16 amino acids. V was trimmed by 4 bases and J by 9 bases, leaving 22 bases between them. Germline values: CDR1 MGHRA, CDR2 YSYEKL. CDR3 loop: CASSRVGGRDRGPQHF. In DNA, the CDR3 is TGCGCCAGCAGCCGGGTCGGGGGCCGGGATCGGGGGCCCCAGCATTTT.